The present entry profiles one T cell receptor (beta chain) with its context. Its target is unknown. This sample stems from a study of cytomegalovirus exposure and HLA in healthy donors. Points from the study as a whole: Later, an analysis found that TCR clusters from the first cohort tended to co-occur in the approximately 130 validation repertoires. CMV antigen specificity was confirmed in vitro for a few CMV-associated chains. As was reported, the classifier diagnosed cytomegalovirus status with high specificity and sensitivity. The study labeled 164 TCR beta chains cytomegalovirus-associated.

Only in-frame clones appear in the TCRdb table, and some are missing; sequencing was by immunoSEQ multiplex PCR. Found here are 95,000 to 150,000 clones, about 83% of them singletons; the top ten hold about 2.2%. There are 14 residues in the CDR3. The V gene's germline CDR1 is MNHNS and CDR2 SASEGT. Trimming took 6 bases from V and 1 from J, leaving 12 bases between them. The sequence was collected from a woman between 25 and 40 years old in good health and CMV-seronegative. The chain employs TRBV6-1 and TRBJ1-1; TRBD1 is a possible D gene (6 bases). Sample: PBMCs. The CDR3 nucleotides are TGTGCCAGCAGAGTGGGAGGGGGGAACACTGAAGCTTTCTTT. Its protein product is CASRVGGGNTEAFF.